This TCR beta chain was captured in a study of shared clonotypes between healthy human individuals. Background on the study: Aged between 18 and 49, the donors were a couple of women and three men.

Genomic DNA from each subset was divided evenly over several immunoSEQ plates. In the original workflow: Filtering differed, since immunoSEQ gave only junction sequences and no quality scores. Method: immunoSEQ multiplex PCR; TCRdb's copy keeps in-frame clones and lacks some. V and J calls and clone size are those listed in that table; D and trimming were worked out from the DNA. Of some 2 million clones in the sample, roughly 94% were seen once. Terminally differentiated effector memory CD45RA+ cells were excluded from the naive CD8 cells, which were CD45RO-negative and positively selected for CCR7. The germline CDR1 and CDR2 sequences are SGHTA and FQGNSA. Trimming left V 1 base short and J 4 bases short, with 14 bases between. The CDR3 extends over 15 amino acids.

The source of this sequence is a man aged 18 to 30 in good health. The chain combines TRBV7-2 with TRBJ2-7, with D possibly being TRBD1 (5 bases). Sequencing used naive CD8+ T cells sorted from blood. As DNA, the CDR3 is TGTGCCAGCAGCTTAGGCACAGGAAGACAGTACGAGCAGTACTTC. This gives the protein CASSLGTGRQYEQYF. Looking up the rest from reference TRBV7-2 and TRBJ2-7 gives the full variable domain: GAGVSQSPSNKVTEKGKDVELRCDPISGHTALYWYRQSLGQGLEFLIYFQGNSAPDKSGLPSDRFSAERTGGSVSTLTIQRTQQEDSAVYLCASSLGTGRQYEQYFGPGTRLTVT.